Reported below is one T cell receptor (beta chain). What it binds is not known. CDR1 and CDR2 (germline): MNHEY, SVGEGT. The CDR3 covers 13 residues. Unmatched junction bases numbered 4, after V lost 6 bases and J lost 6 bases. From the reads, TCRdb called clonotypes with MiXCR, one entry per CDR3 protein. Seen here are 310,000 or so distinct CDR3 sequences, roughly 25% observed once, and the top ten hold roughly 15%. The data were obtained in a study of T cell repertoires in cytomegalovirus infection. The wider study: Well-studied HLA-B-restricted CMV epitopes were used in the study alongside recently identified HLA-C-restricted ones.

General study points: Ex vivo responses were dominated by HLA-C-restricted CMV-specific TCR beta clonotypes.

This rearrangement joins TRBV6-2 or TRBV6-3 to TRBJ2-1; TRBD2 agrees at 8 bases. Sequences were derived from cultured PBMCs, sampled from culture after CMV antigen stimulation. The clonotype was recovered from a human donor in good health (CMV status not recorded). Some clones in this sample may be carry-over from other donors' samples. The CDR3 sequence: CASSILAANEQFF. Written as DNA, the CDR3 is TGTGCCAGCAGCATACTAGCGGCCAATGAGCAGTTCTTC.